This T cell receptor beta chain was recorded in a study of metastatic and nonmetastatic thyroid tumors. Concerning this clone: Its antigen remains unknown.

The CDR3 runs 15 residues. Germline V gene lookup returns CDR1 DFQATT and CDR2 SNEGSKA (reference sequence). V was cut by 0 bases and J by 2 bases, with 13 bases left in between. Authors' processing steps: CDR3 was compared across clinicopathological groups, and the resulting differences were used to build a distant-metastasis classifier for papillary thyroid cancer. TCRdb used MiXCR to call clones anew from the PCR reads. TCRdb assigned the V and J calls; the authors' analysis was not used. The data hold 30,000 to 40,000 clones, with 25% to 30% observed a single time. Whole-study findings and limits: According to reports, the diversity of TCR beta was significantly higher in malignant thyroid tumors than in benign nodules, and this held in both blood and tumor samples.

Ahead of thyroid surgery, no patient had received treatment of any kind. The sequencing sample was made of blood. The chain couples TRBV20-1 to TRBJ1-2; the D is unclear. This TCR came from a female donor with papillary thyroid cancer or a benign thyroid nodule (not recorded which). Some clones in this sample may be carry-over from other donors' samples. The CDR3: CSARDPGTANYGYTF. The DNA for the CDR3 is TGCAGTGCTAGAGATCCAGGAACCGCGAACTATGGCTACACCTTC.